This T cell receptor beta chain was identified in a study of cytomegalovirus exposure and HLA in healthy donors. Study results and limitations: Solely CMV serostatus was available to characterize immune exposure. Association of approximately 18,000 TCR beta sequences with HLA alleles was found at 0.05 false discovery rate in a later analysis. Earlier analysis looked at TCR beta V segments, and most were productive about 90% or about 30% of the time.

A remark on this clone: What it recognizes is unknown.

This PCR relied on a set of 60 Vbeta primers and 13 Jbeta primers. TCRdb's copy holds only in-frame clones and misses some; the assay was immunoSEQ multiplex PCR. In all, the sample yields some 72,000 clones. This CDR3 has 14 residues. Germline V gives CDR1 SGHNT, CDR2 YYREEE (reference sequence). Trimming took 5 bases from V and 5 from J; bases not matched to a gene: 8. This TCR was recovered from a boy between 5 and 17 years old in good health and CMV-seronegative. Sequencing was done on a sample of PBMCs. This rearrangement joins TRBV5-4 to TRBJ1-2, with TRBD1 matching over 8 bases. This CDR3 is CASRVDRVDYGYTF. The DNA for the CDR3 is TGTGCCAGCAGGGTGGACAGGGTGGATTATGGCTACACCTTC. Using reference TRBV5-4 and TRBJ1-2 for the parts outside the CDR3, the full variable domain is ETGVTQSPTHLIKTRGQQVTLRCSSQSGHNTVSWYQQALGQGPQFIFQYYREEENGRGNFPPRFSGLQFPNYSSELNVNALELDDSALYLCASRVDRVDYGYTFGSGTRLTVV.